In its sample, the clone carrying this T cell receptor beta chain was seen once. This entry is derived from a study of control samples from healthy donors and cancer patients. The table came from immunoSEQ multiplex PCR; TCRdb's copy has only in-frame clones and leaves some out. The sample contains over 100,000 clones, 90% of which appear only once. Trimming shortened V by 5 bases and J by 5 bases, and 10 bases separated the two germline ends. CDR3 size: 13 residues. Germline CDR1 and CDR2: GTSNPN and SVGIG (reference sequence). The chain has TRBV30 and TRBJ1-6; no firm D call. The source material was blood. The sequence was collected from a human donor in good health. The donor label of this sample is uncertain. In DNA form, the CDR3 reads TGTGCCTGGGGCAGGACTAATAATTCACCCCTCCACTTT. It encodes CAWGRTNNSPLHF.